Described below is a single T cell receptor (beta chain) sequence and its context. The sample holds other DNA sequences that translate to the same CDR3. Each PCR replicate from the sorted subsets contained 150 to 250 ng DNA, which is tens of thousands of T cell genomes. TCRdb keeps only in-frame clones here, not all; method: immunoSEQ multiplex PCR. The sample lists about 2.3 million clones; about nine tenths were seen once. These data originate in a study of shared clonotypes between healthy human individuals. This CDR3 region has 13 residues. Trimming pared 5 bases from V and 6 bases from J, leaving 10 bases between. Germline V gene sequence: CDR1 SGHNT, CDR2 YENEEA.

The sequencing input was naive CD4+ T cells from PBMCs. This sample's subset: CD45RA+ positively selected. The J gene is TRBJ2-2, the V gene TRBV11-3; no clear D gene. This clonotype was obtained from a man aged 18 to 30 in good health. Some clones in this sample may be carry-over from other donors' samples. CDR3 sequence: CASSLGVAGELFF. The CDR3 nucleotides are TGTGCCAGCAGCCTTGGGGTCGCCGGGGAGCTGTTTTTT.